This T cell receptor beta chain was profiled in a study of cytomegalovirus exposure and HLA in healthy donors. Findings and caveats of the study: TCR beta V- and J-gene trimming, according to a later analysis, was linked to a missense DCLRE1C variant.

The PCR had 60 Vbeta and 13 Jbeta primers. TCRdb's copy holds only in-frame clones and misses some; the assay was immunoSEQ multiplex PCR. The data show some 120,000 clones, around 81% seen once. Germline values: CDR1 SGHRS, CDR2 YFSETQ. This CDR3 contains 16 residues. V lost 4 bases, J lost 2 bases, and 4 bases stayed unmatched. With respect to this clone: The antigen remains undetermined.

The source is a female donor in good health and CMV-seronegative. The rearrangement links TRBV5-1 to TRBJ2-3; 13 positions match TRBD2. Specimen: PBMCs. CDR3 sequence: CASSLGLAGLTDTQYF. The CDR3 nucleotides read TGCGCCAGCAGCCTGGGACTAGCGGGGCTCACAGATACGCAGTATTTT.